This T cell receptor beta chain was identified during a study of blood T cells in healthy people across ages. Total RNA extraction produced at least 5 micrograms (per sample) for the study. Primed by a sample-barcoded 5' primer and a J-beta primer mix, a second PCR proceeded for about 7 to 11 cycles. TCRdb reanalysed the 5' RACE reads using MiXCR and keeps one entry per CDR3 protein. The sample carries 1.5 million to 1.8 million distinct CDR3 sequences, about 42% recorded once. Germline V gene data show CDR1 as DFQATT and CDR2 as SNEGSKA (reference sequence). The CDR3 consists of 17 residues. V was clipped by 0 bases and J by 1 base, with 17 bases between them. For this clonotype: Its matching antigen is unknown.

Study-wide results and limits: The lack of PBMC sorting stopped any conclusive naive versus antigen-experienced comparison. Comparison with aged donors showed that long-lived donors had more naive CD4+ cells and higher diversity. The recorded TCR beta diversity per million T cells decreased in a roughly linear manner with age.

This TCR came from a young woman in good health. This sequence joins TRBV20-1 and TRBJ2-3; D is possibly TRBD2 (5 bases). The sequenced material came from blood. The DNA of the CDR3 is TGCAGTGCTAGAGATCTAGGGAGCCAAAGGGGCACAGATACGCAGTATTTT. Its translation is CSARDLGSQRGTDTQYF.